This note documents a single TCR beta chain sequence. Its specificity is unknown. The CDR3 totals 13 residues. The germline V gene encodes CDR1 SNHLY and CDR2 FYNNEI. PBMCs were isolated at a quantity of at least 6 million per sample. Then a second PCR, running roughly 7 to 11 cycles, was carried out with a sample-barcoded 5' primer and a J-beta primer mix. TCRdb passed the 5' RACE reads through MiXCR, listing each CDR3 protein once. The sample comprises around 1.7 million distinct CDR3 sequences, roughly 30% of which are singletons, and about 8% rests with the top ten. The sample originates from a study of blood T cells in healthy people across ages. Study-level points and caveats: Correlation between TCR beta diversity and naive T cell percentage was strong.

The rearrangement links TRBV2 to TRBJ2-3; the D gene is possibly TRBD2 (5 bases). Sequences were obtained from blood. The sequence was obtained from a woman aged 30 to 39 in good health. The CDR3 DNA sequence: TGTGTCGGCACCCCGGAGGCCACAGATACGCAGTATTTT. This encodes CVGTPEATDTQYF.